This is a list of T cell receptor beta chains from one sample in a study of siplizumab effects on memory and regulatory T cells. Clones were sequenced by immunoSEQ multiplex PCR, and TCRdb holds only the in-frame ones, with some missing. Here the sample spans approximately 65,000 clones, 79% being singletons. The material sequenced was memory CD4+ T cells sorted from blood. The origin of the receptors is a human donor in good health. The CDR3 runs from the conserved cysteine through the conserved F or W. Each record gives: CDR3 protein, CDR3 DNA, D gene, V gene, CDR3 length, clone size, J gene. The D gene is left open where the match is weak. Where a row states a size, it is once, few, many or the class of an expanded clone; other rows omit it.

CASSWGLAGGYEQYF TGCGCCAGCAGCTGGGGACTAGCGGGGGGCTACGAGCAGTACTTC TRBD2 TRBV5-1 15 . TRBJ2-7
CASSVEGLPTYNEQFF TGTGCCAGCAGCGTAGAGGGACTTCCCACCTACAATGAGCAGTTCTTC . TRBV9 16 few TRBJ2-1
CASRTGEGYTF TGTGCCAGCAGAACAGGGGAAGGCTACACCTTC TRBD1 TRBV27 11 . TRBJ1-2
CASSPPGQGSYEQYF TGTGCCAGCAGTCCCCCGGGACAGGGTTCCTACGAGCAGTACTTC TRBD1 TRBV28 15 few TRBJ2-7
CASSQAETGELFF TGCGCCAGCAGCCAGGCGGAAACCGGGGAGCTGTTTTTT . TRBV4-3 13 . TRBJ2-2
CASSHAGEGMNTEAFF TGTGCCAGCAGCCATGCAGGGGAAGGGATGAACACTGAAGCTTTCTTT . TRBV4-2 16 few TRBJ1-1
CASSLWGADTQYF TGTGCCAGCAGCTTGTGGGGGGCGGATACGCAGTATTTT . TRBV5-5 13 . TRBJ2-3
CASSYLSGGATDTQYF TGTGCCAGCAGTTACCTTAGCGGGGGGGCAACAGATACGCAGTATTTT TRBD2 TRBV6-5 16 . TRBJ2-3
CASSGLGGVQEAFF TGTGCCAGCAGTGGCCTTGGGGGCGTTCAAGAAGCTTTCTTT . TRBV6-1 14 . TRBJ1-1
CASSSRTGGTDTQYF TGTGCCAGCAGTTCGAGGACAGGGGGCACAGATACGCAGTATTTT TRBD1 TRBV28 15 . TRBJ2-3
CASSVQVNTEAFF TGTGCCAGCAGCGTACAGGTGAACACTGAAGCTTTCTTT . TRBV6-1 13 . TRBJ1-1
CASSQNQETQYF TGCGCCAGCAGCCAAAACCAAGAGACCCAGTACTTC . TRBV5-1 12 . TRBJ2-5
CASSLDSTDSGNTIYF TGTGCCAGCAGCCTGGACAGTACAGACTCTGGAAACACCATATATTTT . TRBV2 16 . TRBJ1-3
CASSTQTANSPLHF TGCGCCAGCAGCACACAGACAGCTAATTCACCCCTCCACTTT . TRBV4-3 14 . TRBJ1-6
CASSLYGQRGQNIQYF TGCGCCAGCAGCCTCTACGGACAGCGGGGGCAAAACATTCAGTACTTC TRBD2 TRBV4-1 16 . TRBJ2-4
CASSPYFASNQPQHF TGTGCCAGCAGCCCTTATTTTGCCAGCAATCAGCCCCAGCATTTT . TRBV7-2 15 . TRBJ1-5
CASSRRRTDTQYF TGTGCCAGCAGCAGGAGACGGACAGATACGCAGTATTTT . TRBV21-1 13 . TRBJ2-3
CASSYYGTYEQYF TGTGCCAGCAGTTACTATGGGACCTACGAGCAGTACTTC . TRBV6-6 13 . TRBJ2-7
CASMGHRTFQYF TGTGCCAGCATGGGGCATCGGACATTCCAGTACTTC . TRBV19 12 . TRBJ2-4
CASSPKTGVSTDTQYF TGTGCCAGCAGCCCTAAGACGGGGGTTAGCACAGATACGCAGTATTTT . TRBV5-6 16 . TRBJ2-3
CASSQEGAGRLTDTQYF TGCGCCAGCAGCCAAGAAGGAGCGGGAAGGCTCACAGATACGCAGTATTTT TRBD2 TRBV4-1 17 . TRBJ2-3
CAITQDRDFYEQYF TGTGCCATCACCCAAGACAGAGATTTCTACGAGCAGTACTTC . TRBV10-3 14 . TRBJ2-7
CASRAGTGVYGYTF TGTGCCAGCAGGGCCGGGACAGGGGTCTATGGCTACACCTTC TRBD1 TRBV28 14 . TRBJ1-2
CASSLDRGGGNTIYF TGTGCCAGCAGCCTCGACAGGGGCGGTGGAAACACCATATATTTT TRBD1 TRBV7-6 15 . TRBJ1-3
CASSAGGVQETQYF TGTGCCAGCAGCGCGGGGGGGGTCCAAGAGACCCAGTACTTC TRBD2 TRBV11-2 14 once TRBJ2-5
CASSLGRFSSTDTQYF TGCGCCAGCAGCTTGGGTCGATTTTCTAGCACAGATACGCAGTATTTT . TRBV5-1 16 few TRBJ2-3
CASSYKAAHTEAFF TGTGCCAGCAGTTACAAGGCAGCGCACACTGAAGCTTTCTTT . TRBV6-6 14 few TRBJ1-1
CASGREVKYF TGTGCCAGTGGTCGGGAGGTGAAGTACTTC TRBD2 TRBV19 10 . TRBJ2-4
CASSLDRGQNSPLHF TGTGCCAGCAGCTTAGACCGGGGACAGAATTCACCCCTCCACTTT TRBD1 TRBV11-3 15 . TRBJ1-6
CASNEQGADTEAFF TGTGCCAGCAATGAACAGGGGGCTGACACTGAAGCTTTCTTT TRBD1 TRBV2 14 few TRBJ1-1
CASSLDSSVQYF TGTGCCAGCAGCTTAGACAGCTCCGTACAGTATTTT . TRBV11-2 12 . TRBJ2-3
CASSFMRGWNQPQHF TGTGCCAGCAGCTTTATGCGGGGTTGGAATCAGCCCCAGCATTTT . TRBV5-8 15 . TRBJ1-5
CASRSQGNTIYF TGTGCCAGCCGCTCCCAGGGAAACACCATATATTTT . TRBV27 12 few TRBJ1-3
CASSLLGLDRGRPDTQYF TGTGCCAGCAGTTTATTAGGCCTGGACAGGGGGCGGCCAGATACGCAGTATTTT TRBD1 TRBV28 18 . TRBJ2-3
CASRLQGNYGYTF TGTGCCAGTAGGCTACAGGGTAACTATGGCTACACCTTC . TRBV19 13 . TRBJ1-2
CATSRDFGTAKNIQYF TGTGCCACCAGCAGAGATTTCGGGACAGCCAAAAACATTCAGTACTTC . TRBV15 16 . TRBJ2-4
CASKIRVSTDTQYF TGTGCCAGCAAGATACGAGTGAGCACAGATACGCAGTATTTT . TRBV2 14 few TRBJ2-3
CASSPGHPASEQFF TGTGCCAGCAGCCCGGGACATCCGGCGAGTGAGCAGTTCTTC . TRBV7-9 14 . TRBJ2-1
CSVLGTGLGYGYTF TGCAGCGTACTCGGGACAGGGTTAGGGTATGGCTACACCTTC TRBD1 TRBV29-1 14 many TRBJ1-2
CATSRESGTGTGELFF TGTGCCACCAGCAGAGAATCCGGGACAGGGACCGGGGAGCTGTTTTTT TRBD1 TRBV15 16 . TRBJ2-2
CASSDPGRGREKLFF TGTGCCAGCAGTGATCCCGGACGGGGGAGGGAAAAACTGTTTTTT . TRBV6-1 15 . TRBJ1-4
CASSPRGGALSGANVLTF TGTGCCAGCAGCCCCCGAGGGGGGGCCTTATCTGGGGCCAACGTCCTGACTTTC . TRBV9 18 few TRBJ2-6
CASSDSWGASTDTQYF TGTGCCAGCAGTGACTCGTGGGGGGCTAGCACAGATACGCAGTATTTT . TRBV6-4 16 . TRBJ2-3
CASSLDGDEQFF TGTGCCAGCAGCTTAGACGGGGATGAGCAGTTCTTC . TRBV11-3 12 . TRBJ2-1